The 5 T cell receptor beta chains below come from one sample, sequenced in a study of shared clonotypes between healthy human individuals. Measured with immunoSEQ multiplex PCR; TCRdb has only the in-frame clones, and not every one. The sample shows about 2.4 million clones, roughly 93% of them seen only once. The sequenced sample consisted of naive CD4+ T cells from PBMCs. Subset in this sample: CD45RA+ positively selected. Receptors were obtained from a man younger than 35 in good health. Some clones in this sample may be carry-over from other donors' samples.

The genes are TRBV5-6 and TRBJ1-3; D ambiguous. CDR3 length equals 13 residues. Germline CDR1 is SGHDT and CDR2 is YYEEEE. V lost 0 bases, J lost 3 bases, and 4 bases lay in between. This CDR3 is CASSLAHGNTIYF. CDR3 sequence (DNA): TGTGCCAGCAGCTTGGCCCATGGAAACACCATATATTTT.

The rearrangement uses TRBV10-2 and TRBJ1-5; a possible D gene is TRBD1 (5 bases). Germline V gene sequence: CDR1 WSHSY, CDR2 SAAADI. Between the trimmed V and J ends, which lost 0 bases and 0 bases, there was a span of 9 bases. The CDR3 loop spans 16 amino acids. The CDR3 reads CASSESGADSNQPQHF. The CDR3 DNA follows: TGCGCCAGCAGTGAGTCAGGGGCGGATAGCAATCAGCCCCAGCATTTT.

Of note for this clone: The same CDR3 is also encoded by other DNA sequences in this sample. The chain joins TRBV7-2 to TRBJ2-7; no firm D call. V was trimmed by 2 bases and J by 4 bases, leaving 6 bases between them. The CDR3 extends over 12 amino acids. Germline CDR1 and CDR2: SGHTA and FQGNSA. CDR3 DNA sequence: TGTGCCAGCAGCTTACTAGGGTACGAGCAGTACTTC. As protein: CASSLLGYEQYF. Full variable domain (rest looked up from reference TRBV7-2 and TRBJ2-7): GAGVSQSPSNKVTEKGKDVELRCDPISGHTALYWYRQSLGQGLEFLIYFQGNSAPDKSGLPSDRFSAERTGGSVSTLTIQRTQQEDSAVYLCASSLLGYEQYFGPGTRLTVT.

The J gene is TRBJ1-2, the V gene TRBV7-2; 7 nucleotides agree with TRBD1. This CDR3 has 16 amino acids. V lost 5 bases and J lost 6; bases outside the gene matches: 15. Per germline, CDR1 SGHTA and CDR2 FQGNSA. The CDR3: CASSGRTGPGLDGYTF. CDR3 nucleotides: TGTGCCAGCAGCGGCCGGACAGGTCCAGGGTTGGATGGCTACACCTTC. Combining the CDR3 with reference TRBV7-2 and TRBJ1-2 gives the whole variable domain GAGVSQSPSNKVTEKGKDVELRCDPISGHTALYWYRQSLGQGLEFLIYFQGNSAPDKSGLPSDRFSAERTGGSVSTLTIQRTQQEDSAVYLCASSGRTGPGLDGYTFGSGTRLTVV.

In DNA form, the CDR3 reads TGTGCCAGCAGCTTAGTAGGGAGCAAATACGAGCAGTACTTC. This sequence encodes CASSLVGSKYEQYF. The V and J genes are TRBV7-9 and TRBJ2-7; D possibly corresponds to TRBD2 (5 bases). Trimming pared 1 base from V and 4 bases from J, leaving 11 bases between. The CDR3 runs 14 residues. The germline V gene has CDR1 SEHNR and CDR2 FQNEAQ (reference sequence). Supplemented by reference TRBV7-9 and TRBJ2-7, the full variable domain reads DTGVSQNPRHKITKRGQNVTFRCDPISEHNRLYWYRQTLGQGPEFLTYFQNEAQLEKSRLLSDRFSAERPKGSFSTLEIQRTEQGDSAMYLCASSLVGSKYEQYFGPGTRLTVT.